This T cell receptor beta chain is from a study of cytomegalovirus exposure and HLA in healthy donors. PCR employed 60 Vbeta and 13 Jbeta primers. Assay used: immunoSEQ multiplex PCR; TCRdb lists only in-frame clones, some missing. The sample holds more than 140,000 clones, roughly 74% seen once. General study results and limits: There were some V segments, including TRBV6-2 and TRBV6-3, excluded as indistinguishable. The authors listed around 150 TCR beta chains as cytomegalovirus-associated.

Regarding this clone: The antigen is not known.

Germline V gene lookup returns CDR1 SGHNT and CDR2 YYREEE (reference sequence). The CDR3 runs to 15 residues. The V and J ends lost 4 bases and 0 bases respectively, with 14 bases between them. This sequence was found in a man aged 35 to 55 in good health and CMV-seronegative. The chain links TRBV5-4 to TRBJ2-7, with D maybe TRBD2 (5 bases). The specimen was PBMCs. The CDR3 region has the DNA TGTGCCAGCAGCCCCGGGGTTACAAACTCCTACGAGCAGTACTTC. This codes for CASSPGVTNSYEQYF.